This T cell receptor beta chain originates from a study of blood T cell repertoires in COVID-19. Study summary: Sites across the United States, Italy and Spain contributed samples from acute and convalescent COVID-19. From T cells, B-cell-depleted T cells, or PBMCs came the material, which was cDNA or gDNA.

In the original workflow: Counts of nucleated cells, estimated from reference gene primer amplification, were obtained. Sequencing was performed with immunoSEQ multiplex PCR; in TCRdb, only in-frame clones are kept and a portion is missing. V and J calls and clone size are those listed in that table; D and trimming were worked out from the DNA. The sample contains around 110,000 clones, over 70% of which appear only once. V was pared by 9 bases and J by 0 bases, with 12 bases between. The V gene's germline CDR1 is ENHRY and CDR2 SYGVKD. CDR3 size: 14 residues. This chain connects TRBV10-3 to TRBJ1-5; maybe TRBD1 (6 bases). This sequence was found in a woman aged 70-85 years with acute or convalescent COVID-19. Specimen: peripheral blood. CDR3 in amino acids: CAIRTEYSNQPQHF. CDR3 DNA sequence: TGTGCCATTCGGACAGAGTATAGCAATCAGCCCCAGCATTTT.